This T cell receptor (beta chain) was captured in a study of T cell responses to AZD1222 COVID-19 vaccine (dated by TCRdb to 2020 to 2022). About the study as a whole: AZD1222 recipients given second doses at about 4 weeks or at about 12 weeks were pooled, since spike-specific TCR depth and breadth were not found to differ between the two schedules. A total of 233 trial participants underwent TCR sequencing, of whom 207 had received two doses of AZD1222 and about 25 had received two doses of the MenACWY control vaccine. Trial participants were enrolled by age into subgroups of 18-55, 56-69 and 70-plus years, and 148, 28 and 57 TCR-sequenced participants, respectively, were included in these subgroups. General study outcomes and caveats: Participants were mostly white British, with more females than males. The authors suggested clonal diversity may have been underestimated. After two AZD1222 doses, spike-specific TCR breadth and depth were significantly higher than at day 0 and than in MenACWY recipients. Conclusions about previously exposed vaccinees are limited because only six or seven AZD1222 recipients were SARS-CoV-2 seropositive at baseline. CD4 TCRs associated with the vaccine covered the entire spike protein, and the dominant responses were in regions 160-218 and 743-854. No day 14 peak-response samples were available, so repertoires were characterized only after the peak T cell response. The 56-69-year group was small, and its depth increase did not reach significance, likely because of low power. Reportedly, almost half of the unique spike-specific TCRs recognized epitopes lying outside the regions that are mutated in the B.1.351 and B.1.1.7 variants.

The germline V gene (reference sequence) gives CDR1 as SEHNR and CDR2 as FQNEAQ. From its cysteine to its phenylalanine, the CDR3 spans 16 amino acids. Just CDR3 DNA is preserved here, 48 bases in frame from base 1. From V the trimming removes 1 base and from J it removes 0 bases, while the gene matches leave 6 bases of the junction unaccounted for. The CDR3 regions of human TCRbeta chains were analyzed by immunosequencing. The paper's data handling went like this. Repertoire TCRs were checked for matches against a reference library of SARS-CoV-2-specific TCRs that had been generated using the MIRA antigen-specificity platform. Breadth was defined as the fraction of unique TCRs that were SARS-CoV-2-associated. Depth was defined as the fraction of total T cells that were SARS-CoV-2-associated. Using the MIRA data, every spike-specific TCR was mapped to the spike region that the TCR reacted to and assigned to either a CD4 or a CD8 class. Log10-transformed breadth and depth values were compared by one-way ANOVA with Sidak's multiple comparisons tests. Held by TCRdb, this immuneACCESS table contains in-frame sequences only and omits some clones. Under half of the omission traces to an unresolved V gene where checked; the cause of the rest is unknown. From that table come the V and J calls and clone size; the DNA was used to work out D and trimming. The sample yields about 85,000 clones; 80% to 90% were counted once. Under 9% of the sample is in the top ten clones.

This clone appeared a few times. Its antigen remains undetermined. No base qualities exist here, and no much larger clone lies one base off it. Taken with the paper, the label for time point translates to: baseline before first vaccination. The vaccinee samples were drawn from two UK trials, COV001 and COV002, one of which was a single-blind randomized controlled phase 2/3 trial testing AZD1222 (ChAdOx1 nCoV-19) in healthy adults. Trial participant PBMC samples were collected at day 0 and day 28 after the second dose for TCRbeta chain sequencing. The source material was peripheral blood, sampled on day 0 of AZD1222 vaccination. The sequence was obtained from an adult in good health. The rearrangement joined TRBV7-9 to TRBJ2-7, and TRBD2 matches 7 of the central bases. The CDR3 region: CASSLVGLSSSYEQYF. The DNA sequence is TGTGCCAGCAGCTTAGTGGGACTATCGAGCTCCTACGAGCAGTACTTC.